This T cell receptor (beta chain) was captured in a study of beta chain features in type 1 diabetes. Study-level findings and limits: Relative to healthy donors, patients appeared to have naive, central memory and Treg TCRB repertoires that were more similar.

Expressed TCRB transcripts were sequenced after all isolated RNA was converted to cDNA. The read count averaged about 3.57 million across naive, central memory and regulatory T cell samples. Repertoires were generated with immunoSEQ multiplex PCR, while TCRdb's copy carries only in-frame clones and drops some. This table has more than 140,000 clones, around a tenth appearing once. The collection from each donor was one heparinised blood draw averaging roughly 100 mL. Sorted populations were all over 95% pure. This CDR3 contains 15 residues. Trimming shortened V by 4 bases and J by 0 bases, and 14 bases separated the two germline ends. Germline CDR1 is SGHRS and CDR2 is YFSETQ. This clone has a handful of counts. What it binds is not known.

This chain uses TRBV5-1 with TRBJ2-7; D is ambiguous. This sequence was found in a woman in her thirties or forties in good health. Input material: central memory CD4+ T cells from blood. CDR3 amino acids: CASSVDSSSSYEQYF. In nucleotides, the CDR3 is TGCGCCAGCAGCGTCGACTCAAGTAGCTCCTACGAGCAGTACTTC.